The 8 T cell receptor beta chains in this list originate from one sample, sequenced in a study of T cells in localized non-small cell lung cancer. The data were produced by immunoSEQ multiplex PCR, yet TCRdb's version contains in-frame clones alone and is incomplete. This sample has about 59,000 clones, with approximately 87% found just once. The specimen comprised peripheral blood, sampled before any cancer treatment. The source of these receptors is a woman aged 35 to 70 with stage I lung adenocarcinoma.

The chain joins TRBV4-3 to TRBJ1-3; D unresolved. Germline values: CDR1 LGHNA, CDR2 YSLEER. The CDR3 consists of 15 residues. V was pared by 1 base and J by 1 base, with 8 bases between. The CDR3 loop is CASSQVRGSGNTIYF. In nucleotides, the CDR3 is TGCGCCAGCAGCCAAGTTCGGGGTTCTGGAAACACCATATATTTT.

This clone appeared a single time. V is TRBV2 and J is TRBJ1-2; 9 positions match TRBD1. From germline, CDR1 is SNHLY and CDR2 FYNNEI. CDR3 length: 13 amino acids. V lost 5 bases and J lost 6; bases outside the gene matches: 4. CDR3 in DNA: TGTGCCAGCAGTCCGGGACAGGGAAATGGCTACACCTTC. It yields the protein CASSPGQGNGYTF.

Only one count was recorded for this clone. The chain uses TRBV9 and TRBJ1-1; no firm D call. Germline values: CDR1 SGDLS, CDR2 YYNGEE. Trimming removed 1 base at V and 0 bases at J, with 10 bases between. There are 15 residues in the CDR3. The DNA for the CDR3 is TGTGCCAGCAGCGTAAGTTCGGGAATGAACACTGAAGCTTTCTTT. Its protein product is CASSVSSGMNTEAFF.

The CDR3 region has the DNA TGTGCCAGCAGCTTAGGAGCGGGGCCTGAGCAGTTCTTC. Translated, it gives CASSLGAGPEQFF. The chain recombines TRBV11-3 with TRBJ2-1; 7 bases map to TRBD2. The ends lost 1 base at V and 9 bases at J; junction bases unmatched: 3. The germline CDR1 and CDR2 sequences are SGHNT and YENEEA. The CDR3 runs 13 residues.

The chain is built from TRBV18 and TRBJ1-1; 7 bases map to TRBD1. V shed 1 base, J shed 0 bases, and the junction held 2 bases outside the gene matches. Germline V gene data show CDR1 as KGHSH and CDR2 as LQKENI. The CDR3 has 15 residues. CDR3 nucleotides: TGTGCCAGCTCACCACTGACAGGGTTGAACACTGAAGCTTTCTTT. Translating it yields CASSPLTGLNTEAFF.

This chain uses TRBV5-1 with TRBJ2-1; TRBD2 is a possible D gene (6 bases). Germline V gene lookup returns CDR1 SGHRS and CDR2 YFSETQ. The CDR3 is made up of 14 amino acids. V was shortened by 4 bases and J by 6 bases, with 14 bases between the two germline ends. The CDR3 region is CASSRDGGSNEQFF. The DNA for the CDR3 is TGCGCCAGCAGCCGGGATGGGGGGAGCAATGAGCAGTTCTTC.

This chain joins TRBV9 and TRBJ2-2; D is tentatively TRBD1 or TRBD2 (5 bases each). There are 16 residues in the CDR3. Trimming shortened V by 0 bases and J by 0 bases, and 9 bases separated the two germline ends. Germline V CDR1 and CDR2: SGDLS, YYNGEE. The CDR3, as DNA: TGTGCCAGCAGCGTAGAGGGGAGCGCGAACACCGGGGAGCTGTTTTTT. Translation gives CASSVEGSANTGELFF.

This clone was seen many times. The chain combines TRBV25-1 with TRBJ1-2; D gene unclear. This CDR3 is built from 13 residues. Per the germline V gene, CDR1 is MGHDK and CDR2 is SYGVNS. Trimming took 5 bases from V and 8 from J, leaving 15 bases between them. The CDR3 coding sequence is TGTGCCAGCAGTAGATCCTCGGATCTGGGCTACACCTTC. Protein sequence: CASSRSSDLGYTF.